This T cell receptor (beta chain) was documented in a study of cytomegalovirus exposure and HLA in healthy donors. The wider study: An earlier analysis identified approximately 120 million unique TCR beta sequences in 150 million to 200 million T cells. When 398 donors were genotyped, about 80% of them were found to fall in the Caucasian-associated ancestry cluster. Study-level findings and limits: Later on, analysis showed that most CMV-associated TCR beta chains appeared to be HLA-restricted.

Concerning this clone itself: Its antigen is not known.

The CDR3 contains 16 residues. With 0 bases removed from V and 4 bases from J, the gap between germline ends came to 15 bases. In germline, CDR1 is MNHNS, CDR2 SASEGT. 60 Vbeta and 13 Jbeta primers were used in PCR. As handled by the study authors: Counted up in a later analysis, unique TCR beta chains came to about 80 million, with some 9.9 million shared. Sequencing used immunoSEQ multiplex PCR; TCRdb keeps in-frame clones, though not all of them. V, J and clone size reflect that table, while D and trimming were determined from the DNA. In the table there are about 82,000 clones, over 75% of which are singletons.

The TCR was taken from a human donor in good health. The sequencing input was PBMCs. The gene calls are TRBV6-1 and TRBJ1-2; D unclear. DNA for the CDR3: TGTGCCAGCAGTGAAGCGCTAGAGGGTACCGGCTATGGCTACACCTTC. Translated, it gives CASSEALEGTGYGYTF.